This paragraph covers one T cell receptor (beta chain) sequence. With a much larger clone just one base away, this may be a read error. Other DNA sequences in the sample encode the same CDR3. These data originate in a study of blood T cell repertoires in COVID-19. Original analysis: Amplification from reference gene primers served as the basis for estimated nucleated cell counts. TCRdb keeps only in-frame clones here, not all; method: immunoSEQ multiplex PCR. V and J calls plus clone size are reproduced from that table; the DNA served to infer D and trimming. The sample includes roughly 64,000 clones, under 80% of them seen just once. CDR1 is SNHLY, CDR2 FYNNEI, per germline. This CDR3 region has 15 residues.

Sequenced: PBMCs or T cells enriched from blood (not recorded which). V gene TRBV2 combines with J gene TRBJ1-1; possible D gene TRBD1, 5 bases. This sequence was found in a woman aged 60-75 years who had been exposed to COVID-19. The CDR3 loop is CASSEVRQLNTEAFF. DNA for the CDR3: TGTGCTAGCAGTGAAGTGAGACAGTTGAACACTGAAGCTTTCTTT.